The 15 T cell receptor beta chains listed next were all sequenced from one sample in a study of graft-versus-host responses after intestinal transplantation. Using immunoSEQ multiplex PCR, the repertoire was profiled, and TCRdb retains in-frame clones only, with some absent. The table shows some 85,000 clones, with over 75% occurring only once. Their antigens are not known. Sequences were derived from unstimulated CD8+ T cells sorted from spleen or lymph node cells, sampled before transplant. All receptors derive from a human donor who was the organ donor for an intestinal transplant.

V gene TRBV28 combines with J gene TRBJ2-7; D is perhaps TRBD2 (6 bases). Germline V CDR1 and CDR2: MDHEN, SYDVKM. V gave up 6 bases and J gave up 3 bases, with 15 bases separating them. The CDR3 runs to 14 residues. The CDR3 spells CASRLTGLNYEQYF. CDR3 DNA sequence: TGTGCCAGCAGACTTACGGGACTGAACTACGAGCAGTACTTC.

The chain uses TRBV27 and TRBJ2-7; TRBD1 aligns across 7 bases. V shed 3 bases, J shed 3 bases, and the junction held 2 bases outside the gene matches. Germline-derived CDR1 and CDR2 are MNHEY and SMNVEV (reference sequence). CDR3 size: 13 residues. The chain's CDR3 is CASSFGQDYEQYF. In DNA, the CDR3 is TGTGCCAGCAGTTTCGGACAGGACTACGAGCAGTACTTC.

The chain is built from TRBV6-1 and TRBJ1-2, with D uncertain. V was shortened by 5 bases and J by 4 bases, with 17 bases between the two germline ends. There are 15 residues in the CDR3. Germline V gene data show CDR1 as MNHNS and CDR2 as SASEGT. The CDR3 loop reads CASSLEIGGSYGYTF. The DNA of the CDR3 is TGTGCCAGCAGTTTGGAGATCGGTGGTTCCTATGGCTACACCTTC.

The chain couples TRBV5-1 to TRBJ1-1; TRBD1 is a possible D gene (5 bases). The CDR3 runs 13 residues. Germline CDR1 and CDR2: SGHRS and YFSETQ. The V and J ends lost 2 bases and 3 bases respectively, with 8 bases between them. The CDR3 loop is CASSLDRYTEAFF. CDR3 DNA sequence: TGCGCCAGCAGCTTAGACAGATACACTGAAGCTTTCTTT.

The CDR3, as DNA: TGCGCCAGCAGCGATCAGGACAGGGACACCGGGGAGCTGTTTTTT. The encoded protein is CASSDQDRDTGELFF. This rearrangement joins TRBV5-1 to TRBJ2-2, with TRBD1 matching over 8 bases. This CDR3 has 15 residues. Per the germline V gene, CDR1 is SGHRS and CDR2 is YFSETQ. Trimming cost V 4 bases and J 3 bases; bases outside gene matches: 5.

This rearrangement joins TRBV5-6 to TRBJ1-2; D unclear. The germline V and J ends were trimmed by 0 bases and 5 bases, with 11 bases remaining between them. CDR1 SGHDT and CDR2 YYEEEE come from the germline V gene. The CDR3 is 14 amino acids. The CDR3 region has the DNA TGTGCCAGCAGCTTGGAAGACACTGTGTATGGCTACACCTTC. Translating it yields CASSLEDTVYGYTF.

The chain recombines TRBV6-1 with TRBJ2-1; D is possibly TRBD2 (6 bases). This CDR3 contains 11 residues. V was trimmed by 5 bases and J by 10 bases, leaving 9 bases between them. CDR1 MNHNS and CDR2 SASEGT come from the germline V gene. CDR3 protein: CASSYGGEQFF. The CDR3 coding sequence is TGTGCCAGCAGTTACGGAGGGGAGCAGTTCTTC.

V usage is TRBV4-1 and J usage is TRBJ1-4; unclear D gene. The ends were cut back, 1 base at V and 8 bases at J, with 8 bases in the middle. Germline V lookup: CDR1 MGHRA, CDR2 YSYEKL. This CDR3 has 13 amino acids. The CDR3 DNA follows: TGCGCCAGCAGCCAAGCTGGAGGGGAAAAACTGTTTTTT. The encoded protein is CASSQAGGEKLFF.

The rearrangement uses TRBV5-1 and TRBJ1-3; 7 positions match TRBD1. From germline, CDR1 is SGHRS and CDR2 YFSETQ. The CDR3 runs to 14 residues. Trimming at V came to 5 bases and at J to 3 bases, leaving 5 bases not matched to a gene. CDR3 sequence (DNA): TGCGCCAGCAGTTTCGACAGGGATGGAAACACCATATATTTT. This sequence encodes CASSFDRDGNTIYF.

J is TRBJ2-6 and V is TRBV5-1, with 9 bases fitting TRBD1. Losses at the gene ends were 3 bases for V and 0 bases for J; bases not matched to a gene: 4. The CDR3 covers 17 residues. CDR1 and CDR2 from the germline V gene are SGHRS and YFSETQ. DNA of the CDR3: TGCGCCAGCAGCTCGGGACAGGGTACCTCTGGGGCCAACGTCCTGACTTTC. Its translation is CASSSGQGTSGANVLTF.

Comment on this clone: One end of the junction varies from germline; a read error may be responsible. This same CDR3 is encoded by further DNA sequences in the sample. The chain recombines TRBV28 with TRBJ2-2, with no clear D. Per the germline V gene, CDR1 is MDHEN and CDR2 is SYDVKM. The CDR3 is 16 amino acids. Written as DNA, the CDR3 is TGTGCCAGCAGTCCTAGGAGACGAGCGAATACCGGGGAGCTGTTTTTT. Translating gives CASSPRRRANTGELFF.

This chain uses TRBV7-9 with TRBJ2-7, with 8 nucleotides matching TRBD1. CDR3 length equals 16 residues. V was clipped by 3 bases and J by 3 bases; unmatched bases: 10. The germline CDR1 and CDR2 sequences are SEHNR and FQNEAQ (reference sequence). The CDR3 DNA sequence: TGTGCCAGCAGCTTTGCAAACGGACAGGGATACTACGAGCAGTACTTC. This encodes CASSFANGQGYYEQYF.

The J gene is TRBJ1-1, the V gene TRBV30, with D perhaps TRBD1 (6 bases). Trimming took 5 bases from V and 4 from J, leaving 14 bases between them. CDR1 is GTSNPN, CDR2 SVGIG, per germline (reference sequence). The CDR3 length is 13 residues. CDR3: CAWGTGSGTEAFF. The CDR3 nucleotides are TGTGCCTGGGGTACAGGGTCCGGCACTGAAGCTTTCTTT.

This chain connects TRBV5-1 to TRBJ1-1; maybe TRBD1 (6 bases). The ends were cut back, 2 bases at V and 7 bases at J, with 12 bases in the middle. Germline CDR1 reads SGHRS; CDR2 reads YFSETQ. The CDR3 totals 13 residues. The CDR3 loop is CASSFPTGSEAFF. CDR3 DNA sequence: TGCGCCAGCAGCTTTCCGACAGGCAGTGAAGCTTTCTTT.

The rearrangement links TRBV11-2 to TRBJ2-2; D is perhaps TRBD2 (6 bases). This CDR3 has 16 amino acids. The V and J ends lost 7 bases and 5 bases respectively, with 20 bases between them. From germline, CDR1 is SGHAT and CDR2 FQNNGV. As DNA, the CDR3 is TGTGCCAGCAAAGCCCCCTCTGGCGGGGTTACCGGGGAGCTGTTTTTT. It specifies CASKAPSGGVTGELFF.